These T cell receptor beta chains were read from a single sample in a study of circulating CD8 cells and anti-PD-1 response in melanoma. TCRdb itself ran the reads through MiXCR, one entry per CDR3 protein. In the table there are about 320 distinct CDR3 sequences, roughly 10% of which are singletons. The source was CD8+ T cells from PBMCs, collected at baseline or after one month of anti-PD-1 therapy (not recorded which). The receptors shown here come from a human donor with melanoma. Both conserved end residues are trimmed from each CDR3. Fields, in order: J gene, V gene, CDR3 protein.

>TRBJ2-7|TRBV21-1
ASTLDRGEYEQY
>TRBJ2-7|TRBV6-2/TRBV6-3
ASGGIPYEQY
>TRBJ2-1|TRBV19
ASSRYRGSSYNEQF
>TRBJ2-1|TRBV19
ASTPGGSSYNEQF
>TRBJ1-2|TRBV14
ASSPSWDYGYT
>TRBJ2-7|TRBV4-3
ASSQDVGIAYEQY
>TRBJ2-1|TRBV30
ACPSGVLNEQF